The present TCR beta chain was sequenced within a study of T cells in Graves' hyperthyroidism and ophthalmopathy. Study-wide background: Before any treatment, at initial diagnosis, peripheral blood was collected.

Study-wide results and limits: In blood, most of the thyroid clonotypes expanded above 0.001 were also present.

Notes on this clonotype: Antigen unknown.

The authors took PBMCs from 7.5 to 10 ml fresh peripheral blood. The source material, RNA transcripts, was used to amplify TCR beta CDR3 regions. First-round RT-PCR with HTBI primers amplified the TCR CDR3 region. In TCRdb, the multiplex PCR reads were re-called with MiXCR into one record per CDR3 protein. The sample lists approximately 330,000 distinct CDR3 sequences, over 15% seen once, with less than 65% in the top ten. The ends were cut back, 2 bases at V and 4 bases at J, with 15 bases in the middle. The CDR3 sequence is 15 residues long. Germline V CDR1 and CDR2: SGHDT, YYEEEE. The chain combines TRBV5-6 with TRBJ2-5, with D possibly matching TRBD2 (6 bases). Material: blood. This receptor was obtained from a woman aged 45-65 years with Graves' hyperthyroidism. CDR3 amino acids: CASSFAGRPGETQYF. CDR3 coding DNA: TGTGCCAGCAGCTTCGCGGGACGCCCGGGAGAGACCCAGTACTTC.